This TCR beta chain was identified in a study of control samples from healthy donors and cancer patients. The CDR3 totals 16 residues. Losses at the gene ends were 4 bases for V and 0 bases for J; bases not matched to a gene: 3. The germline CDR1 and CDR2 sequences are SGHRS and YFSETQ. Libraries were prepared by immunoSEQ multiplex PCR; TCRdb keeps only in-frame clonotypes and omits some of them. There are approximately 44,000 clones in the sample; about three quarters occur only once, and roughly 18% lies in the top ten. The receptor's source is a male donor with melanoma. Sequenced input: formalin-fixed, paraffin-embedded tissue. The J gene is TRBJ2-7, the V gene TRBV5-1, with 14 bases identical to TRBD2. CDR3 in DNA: TGCGCCAGCAGCAGGGGGACTAGCGGGAGCTCCTACGAGCAGTACTTC. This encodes CASSRGTSGSSYEQYF.